This TCR beta chain derives from a study of graft-versus-host responses after intestinal transplantation. Overall study context: Tacrolimus and steroids were given for two to three years to all recipients after anti-thymocyte globulin induction.

Study-level results: GvH clones detected in recipient marrow included some appearing first in ileum or blood.

The germline CDR1 and CDR2 sequences are MGHDK and SYGVNS. There are 14 residues in the CDR3. The germline V and J ends were trimmed by 1 base and 1 base, with 5 bases remaining between them. Sorting of proliferating CFSE-low CD3+CD4+ and CD3+CD8+ responders took place after the reaction. Clones were sequenced by immunoSEQ multiplex PCR, and TCRdb holds only the in-frame ones, with some missing. The repertoire consists of around 10,000 clones, with roughly a third occurring once and the leading ten covering 1.9%. This clonotype originated in a human patient who was an organ donor for intestinal transplantation. The chain recombines TRBV25-1 with TRBJ1-3; D might be TRBD1 (5 bases). The source was alloreactive CD4+ T cells from a mixed lymphocyte reaction culture, collected before transplantation. This sample's subset: CFSE-low proliferating T cells sorted from roughly six-day pre-transplant mixed lymphocyte reaction (GvH or HvG direction). The CDR3 bases are TGTGCCAGCAGTGAATCAGGGTCTGGAAACACCATATATTTT. Residues: CASSESGSGNTIYF.